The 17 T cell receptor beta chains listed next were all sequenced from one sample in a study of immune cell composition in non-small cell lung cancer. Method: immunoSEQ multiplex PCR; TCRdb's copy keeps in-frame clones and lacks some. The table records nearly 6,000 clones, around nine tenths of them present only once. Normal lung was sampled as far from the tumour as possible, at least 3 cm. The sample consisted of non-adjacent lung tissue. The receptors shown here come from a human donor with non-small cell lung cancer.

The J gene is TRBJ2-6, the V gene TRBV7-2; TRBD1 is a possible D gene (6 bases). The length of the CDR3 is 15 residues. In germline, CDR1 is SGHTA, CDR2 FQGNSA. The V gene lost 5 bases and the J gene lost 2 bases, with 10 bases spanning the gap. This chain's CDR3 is CASSAPGAGANVLTF. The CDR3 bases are TGTGCCAGCAGCGCCCCAGGGGCTGGGGCCAACGTCCTGACTTTC.

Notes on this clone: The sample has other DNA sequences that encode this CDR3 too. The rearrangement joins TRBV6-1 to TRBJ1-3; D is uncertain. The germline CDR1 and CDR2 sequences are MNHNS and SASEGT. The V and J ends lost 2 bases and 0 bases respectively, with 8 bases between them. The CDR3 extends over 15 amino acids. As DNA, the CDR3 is TGTGCCAGCAGTGAAAGCCCGAGCTCTGGAAACACCATATATTTT. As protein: CASSESPSSGNTIYF.

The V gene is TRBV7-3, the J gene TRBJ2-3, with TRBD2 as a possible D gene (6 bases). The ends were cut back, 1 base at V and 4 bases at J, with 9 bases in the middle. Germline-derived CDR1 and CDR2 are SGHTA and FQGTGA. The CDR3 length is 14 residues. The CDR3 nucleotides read TGTGCCAGCAGCTTAATTCGGGAGTCAGATACGCAGTATTTT. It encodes CASSLIRESDTQYF.

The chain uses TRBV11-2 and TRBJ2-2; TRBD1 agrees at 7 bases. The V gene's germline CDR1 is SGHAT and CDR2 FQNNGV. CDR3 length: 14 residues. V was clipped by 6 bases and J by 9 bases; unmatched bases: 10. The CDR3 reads CASSVGRGNRELFF. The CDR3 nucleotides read TGTGCCAGCAGTGTTGGCAGGGGGAACCGGGAGCTGTTTTTT.

The CDR3 is CASSATGDTGELFF. In DNA form, the CDR3 reads TGTGCCAGCAGTGCAACAGGGGACACCGGGGAGCTGTTTTTT. The chain couples TRBV6-4 to TRBJ2-2; 7 nucleotides line up with TRBD1. The CDR3 spans 14 residues. V was pared by 4 bases and J by 3 bases, with 2 bases of the junction left unmatched. Germline V gives CDR1 MRHNA, CDR2 SNTAGT.

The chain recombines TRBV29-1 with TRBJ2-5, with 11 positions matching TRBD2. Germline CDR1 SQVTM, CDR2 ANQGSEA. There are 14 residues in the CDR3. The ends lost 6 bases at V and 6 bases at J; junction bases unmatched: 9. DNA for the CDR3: TGCAGCGTCTTCCTAGCGGGAGGTGTCCAGACCCAGTACTTC. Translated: CSVFLAGGVQTQYF.

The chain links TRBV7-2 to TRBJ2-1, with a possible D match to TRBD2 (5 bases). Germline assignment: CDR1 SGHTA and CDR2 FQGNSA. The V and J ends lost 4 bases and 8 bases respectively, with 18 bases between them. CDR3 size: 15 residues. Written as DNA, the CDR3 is TGTGCCAGCAGCTCCACTAGGGTTGCAATCTATGAGCAGTTCTTC. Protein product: CASSSTRVAIYEQFF.

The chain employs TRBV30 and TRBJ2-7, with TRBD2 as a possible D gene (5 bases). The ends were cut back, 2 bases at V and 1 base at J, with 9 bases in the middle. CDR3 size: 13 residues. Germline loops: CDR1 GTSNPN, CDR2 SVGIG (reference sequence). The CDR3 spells CAWSRGLSYEQYF. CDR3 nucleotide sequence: TGTGCCTGGAGTAGAGGGTTATCCTACGAGCAGTACTTC.

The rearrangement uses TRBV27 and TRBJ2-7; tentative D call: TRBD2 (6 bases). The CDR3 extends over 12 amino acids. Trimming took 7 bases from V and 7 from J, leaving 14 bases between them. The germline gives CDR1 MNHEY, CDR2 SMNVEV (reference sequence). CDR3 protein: CASISRGLEQYF. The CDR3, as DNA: TGTGCCAGCATCTCGCGGGGCTTGGAGCAGTACTTC.

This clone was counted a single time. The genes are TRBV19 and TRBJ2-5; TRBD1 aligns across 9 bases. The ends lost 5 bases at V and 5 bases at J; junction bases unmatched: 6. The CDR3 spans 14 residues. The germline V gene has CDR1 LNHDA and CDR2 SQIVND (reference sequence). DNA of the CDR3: TGTGCCAGTAGTGAGGGGACAGGGCTTGAGACCCAGTACTTC. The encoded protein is CASSEGTGLETQYF.

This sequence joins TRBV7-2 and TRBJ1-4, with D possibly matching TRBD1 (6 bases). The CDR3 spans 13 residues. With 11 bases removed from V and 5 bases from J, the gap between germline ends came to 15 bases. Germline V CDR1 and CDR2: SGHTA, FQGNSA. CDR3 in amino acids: CAGRGGQNEKLFF. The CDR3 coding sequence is TGTGCCGGTCGAGGAGGACAGAATGAAAAACTGTTTTTT.

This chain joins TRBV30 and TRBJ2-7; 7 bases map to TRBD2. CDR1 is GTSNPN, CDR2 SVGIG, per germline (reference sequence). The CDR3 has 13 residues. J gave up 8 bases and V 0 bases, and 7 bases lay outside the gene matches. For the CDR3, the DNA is TGTGCCTGGAGTGTTATCAGCGGGATGCAGCAGTACTTC. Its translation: CAWSVISGMQQYF. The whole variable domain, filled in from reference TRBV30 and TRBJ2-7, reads SQTIHQWPATLVQPVGSPLSLECTVEGTSNPNLYWYRQAAGRGLQLLFYSVGIGQISSEVPQNLSASRPQDRQFILSSKKLLLSDSGFYLCAWSVISGMQQYFGPGTRLTVT.

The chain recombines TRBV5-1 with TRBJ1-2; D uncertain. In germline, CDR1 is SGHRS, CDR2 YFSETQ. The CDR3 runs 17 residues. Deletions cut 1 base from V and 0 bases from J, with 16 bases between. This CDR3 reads CASSLSVGRGSNYGYTF. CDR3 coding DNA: TGCGCCAGCAGCTTGTCTGTCGGTCGGGGTTCTAACTATGGCTACACCTTC.

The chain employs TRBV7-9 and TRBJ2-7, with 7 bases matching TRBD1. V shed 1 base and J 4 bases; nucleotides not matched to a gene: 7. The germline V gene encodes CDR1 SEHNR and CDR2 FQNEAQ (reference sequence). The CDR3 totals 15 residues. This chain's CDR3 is CASSLDPSRGYEQYF. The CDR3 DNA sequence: TGTGCCAGCAGCTTAGACCCTTCCAGGGGGTACGAGCAGTACTTC.

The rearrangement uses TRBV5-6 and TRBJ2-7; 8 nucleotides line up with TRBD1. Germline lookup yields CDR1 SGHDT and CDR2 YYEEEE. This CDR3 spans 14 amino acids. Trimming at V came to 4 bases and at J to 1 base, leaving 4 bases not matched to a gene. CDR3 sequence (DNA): TGTGCCAGCAGCACAAACAGGGGGTCCTACGAGCAGTACTTC. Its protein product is CASSTNRGSYEQYF.

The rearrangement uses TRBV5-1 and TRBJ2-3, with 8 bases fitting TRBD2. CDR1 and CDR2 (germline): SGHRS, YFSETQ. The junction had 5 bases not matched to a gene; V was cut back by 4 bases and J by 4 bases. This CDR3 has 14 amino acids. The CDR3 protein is CASSPGGGPDTQYF. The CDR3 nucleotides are TGCGCCAGCAGCCCGGGAGGGGGACCAGATACGCAGTATTTT.

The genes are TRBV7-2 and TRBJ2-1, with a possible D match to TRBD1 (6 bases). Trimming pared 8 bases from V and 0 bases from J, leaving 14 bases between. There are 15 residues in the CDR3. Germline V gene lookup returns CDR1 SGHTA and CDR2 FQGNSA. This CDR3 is CASAGEDSSYNEQFF. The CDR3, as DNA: TGTGCCAGCGCCGGTGAGGACAGCTCCTACAATGAGCAGTTCTTC.